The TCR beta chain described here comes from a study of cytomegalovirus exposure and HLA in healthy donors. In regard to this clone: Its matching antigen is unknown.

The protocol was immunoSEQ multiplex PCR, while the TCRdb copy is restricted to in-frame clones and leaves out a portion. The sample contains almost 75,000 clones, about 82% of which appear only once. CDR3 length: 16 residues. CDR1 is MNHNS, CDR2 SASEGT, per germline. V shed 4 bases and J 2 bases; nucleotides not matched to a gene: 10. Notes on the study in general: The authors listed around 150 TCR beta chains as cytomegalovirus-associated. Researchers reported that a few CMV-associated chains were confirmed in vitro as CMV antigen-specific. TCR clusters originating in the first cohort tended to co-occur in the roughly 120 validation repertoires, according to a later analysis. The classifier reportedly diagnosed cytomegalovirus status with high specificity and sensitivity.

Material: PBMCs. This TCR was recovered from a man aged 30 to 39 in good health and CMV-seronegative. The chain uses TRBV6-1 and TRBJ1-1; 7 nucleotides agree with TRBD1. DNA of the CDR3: TGTGCCAGCAGTGGAAAGTGGACAGGAGAAAACACTGAAGCTTTCTTT. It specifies CASSGKWTGENTEAFF.